This record looks at one TCR beta chain sequence and its context. These data come from a study of T cells in Graves' hyperthyroidism and ophthalmopathy. This CDR3 contains 14 residues. V lost 3 bases and J lost 5, with 13 bases in between. Germline V lookup: CDR1 LGHNA, CDR2 YNFKEQ. Researchers defined stable Graves' hyperthyroidism as no ophthalmopathy progression within 18 months. Uncontrolled infection, other autoimmune disease, pregnancy or lactation excluded patients. Every diagnosis used clinical symptoms, serum thyroxine and TRAb, thyroid ultrasound and orbital computed tomography. PBMCs were sourced from about 10 ml fresh peripheral blood. TCR beta CDR3 regions were amplified from RNA transcripts. In the first-round RT-PCR of the TCR CDR3, the HTBI primer set was used. One entry per CDR3 protein results from TCRdb running MiXCR on the multiplex PCR reads. Here the sample spans about 590,000 distinct CDR3 sequences, around a sixth being singletons.

This receptor was obtained from a woman in her twenties or thirties with Graves' hyperthyroidism. The material sequenced was blood. The chain couples TRBV4-2 to TRBJ1-2; possible D gene TRBD1, 6 bases. DNA for the CDR3: TGTGCCAGCAGCCAGGCCTCGGGGGCGTATGGCTACACCTTC. As protein: CASSQASGAYGYTF.